The 16 T cell receptor beta chains below all came from one sample that was sequenced in a study of CD8+CD57+ T cells in acquired aplastic anemia. Researchers used genomic DNA as the template to profile TCR beta VDJ and CDR3. TCRdb itself ran the reads through MiXCR, one entry per CDR3 protein. Counted here are a few hundred thousand distinct CDR3 sequences, around 68% occurring once; the ten biggest clones make up 4%. The sample consisted of sorted CD4+, CD8+, or CD8+CD57+ T cells (not recorded which) from PBMCs. These receptors originate from a human donor in good health, serving as a control.

The chain uses TRBV5-8 and TRBJ1-4, with 8 bases aligning to TRBD1. The CDR3 is 16 amino acids. Germline trimming cut 0 bases from V and 5 bases from J; bases unmatched to any gene: 6. CDR1 and CDR2 (germline): SGHTS, YDEGEE. CDR3 protein: CASSLDRGGKNEKLFF. The CDR3 coding sequence is TGTGCCAGCAGCTTGGACAGGGGGGGGAAAAATGAAAAACTGTTTTTT.

This clonotype occurred a few times. The chain combines TRBV7-8 with TRBJ1-1; TRBD1 agrees at 12 bases. With 6 bases clipped from V and 4 bases from J, the junction kept 6 bases outside the gene matches. The CDR3 sequence is 15 residues long. Looked up from germline, CDR1 is SGHVS and CDR2 is FQNEAQ. The CDR3 reads CASSSQGQGATEAFF. The DNA of the CDR3 is TGTGCCAGCAGTTCCCAGGGACAGGGGGCCACTGAAGCTTTCTTT.

This chain joins TRBV24-1 and TRBJ1-5; 7 bases fit TRBD1. The CDR3 contains 14 residues. Germline V gene lookup returns CDR1 KGHDR and CDR2 SFDVKD. V dropped 7 bases and J dropped 9; count of bases not matched to a gene: 11. The CDR3 DNA reads as TGTGCCACCAGGGGGACAGTAGATTGGAGGCCCCAGCATTTT. Amino acid sequence: CATRGTVDWRPQHF.

The gene calls are TRBV2 and TRBJ2-7, with TRBD1 matching 9 bases. The CDR3 runs to 14 residues. J lost 1 base, V lost 4 bases, and 2 bases had no gene match. Germline assignment: CDR1 SNHLY and CDR2 FYNNEI. Here the CDR3 DNA reads TGTGCCAGCAGTGCACAGGGGGCATCCTACGAGCAGTACTTC. Amino acids: CASSAQGASYEQYF.

V is TRBV2 and J is TRBJ2-3; weak D call: TRBD1 (5 bases). The CDR3 length is 16 residues. With 7 bases removed from V and 13 bases from J, the gap between germline ends came to 30 bases. Germline V gene sequence: CDR1 SNHLY, CDR2 FYNNEI. The CDR3 nucleotides read TGTGCCAGCATTGCCCCCAGGGCAGGCATGACGAATGCGGAGTATTTT. Residues: CASIAPRAGMTNAEYF.

This clonotype was counted at least ten times. The J gene is TRBJ2-7, the V gene TRBV25-1; 7 nucleotides agree with TRBD1. CDR1 and CDR2 from the germline V gene are MGHDK and SYGVNS. The CDR3 covers 16 residues. Trimming took 3 bases from V and 0 from J; bases not matched to a gene: 8. The CDR3 nucleotides are TGTGCCAGCAGTGATGCCGGGACAGCATACTCCTACGAGCAGTACTTC. This gives the protein CASSDAGTAYSYEQYF.

This clonotype was observed at least ten times. V gene TRBV7-2 combines with J gene TRBJ2-3, with 7 bases fitting TRBD2. Looked up from germline, CDR1 is SGHTA and CDR2 is FQGNSA. This CDR3 has 17 amino acids. The ends lost 4 bases at V and 5 bases at J; junction bases unmatched: 15. This CDR3 reads CASSSGPWLGGGDTQYF. CDR3 DNA: TGTGCCAGCAGCTCTGGGCCCTGGTTGGGGGGGGGAGATACGCAGTATTTT.

This chain joins TRBV19 and TRBJ1-5; D remains unclear. The CDR3 spans 14 residues. CDR1 and CDR2 (germline): LNHDA, SQIVND (reference sequence). V was trimmed by 1 base and J by 2 bases, leaving 6 bases between them. CDR3: CASSIVSGNQPQHF. Here the CDR3 DNA reads TGTGCCAGTAGTATAGTATCGGGCAATCAGCCCCAGCATTTT.

Only one count was recorded for this clonotype. J is TRBJ2-5 and V is TRBV5-5, with 8 bases fitting TRBD2. Germline assignment: CDR1 SGHKS and CDR2 YYEKEE (reference sequence). V lost 0 bases and J lost 4; bases outside the gene matches: 5. The CDR3 spans 15 residues. The CDR3 loop reads CASSLEGLAGETQYF. In nucleotides, the CDR3 is TGTGCCAGCAGCTTGGAAGGGCTAGCGGGAGAGACCCAGTACTTC.

Ten or more counts support this clonotype. The V gene is TRBV10-3, the J gene TRBJ2-7, with 7 bases fitting TRBD1. Germline V gene lookup returns CDR1 ENHRY and CDR2 SYGVKD. This CDR3 contains 14 residues. J was trimmed by 4 bases and V by 11 bases; bases with no gene match: 14. The DNA of the CDR3 is TGTGCCGCCGCTACCGGGACAGTCGGATACGAGCAGTACTTC. Encoded protein: CAAATGTVGYEQYF.

The J gene is TRBJ2-7, the V gene TRBV14; D perhaps matches TRBD2 (6 bases). Germline V lookup: CDR1 SGHDN, CDR2 FVKESK. The CDR3 sequence is 15 residues long. Trimming stripped 3 bases from V and 0 bases from J, with 12 bases between. CDR3: CASSQTGGGSYEQYF. As DNA, the CDR3 is TGTGCCAGCAGCCAGACCGGGGGAGGCTCCTACGAGCAGTACTTC.

The chain joins TRBV2 to TRBJ1-2; D might be TRBD1 (6 bases). V dropped 2 bases and J dropped 11 bases, with 21 bases sitting between them. The CDR3 covers 15 residues. Germline V gene lookup returns CDR1 SNHLY and CDR2 FYNNEI. DNA of the CDR3: TGTGCCAGCAGTGAAACAGGGTACCCTATCGAGCAGTACACCTTC. This sequence encodes CASSETGYPIEQYTF.

The chain recombines TRBV19 with TRBJ1-2, with 7 positions matching TRBD1. This CDR3 is 15 amino acids long. Germline assignment: CDR1 LNHDA and CDR2 SQIVND (reference sequence). J gave up 0 bases and V 3 bases, and 4 bases lay outside the gene matches. As DNA, the CDR3 is TGTGCCAGTAGTATGGCGGGACAGACTAACTATGGCTACACCTTC. Amino acids: CASSMAGQTNYGYTF.

Points on this clonotype: With a much larger clone just one base away, this may be a read error. The chain couples TRBV12-5 to TRBJ1-3; no firm D call. The germline CDR1 and CDR2 sequences are LGHNT and FRNRAP. There are 16 residues in the CDR3. CDR3 coding DNA: TGTTCTAGTGGTTTGGTACTCGACGCGGGGGGAAACACCATATATTTT. This encodes CSSGLVLDAGGNTIYF. Using reference TRBV12-5 and TRBJ1-3 for the parts outside the CDR3, the full variable domain is DARVTQTPRHKVTEMGQEVTMRCQPILGHNTVFWYRQTMMQGLELLAYFRNRAPLDDSGMPKDRFSAEMPDATLATLKIQPSEPRDSAVYFCSSGLVLDAGGNTIYFGEGSWLTVV.

DNA for the CDR3: TGCGCCAGCAGCTCCCGGGACAACAATGAGCAGTTCTTC. Translated: CASSSRDNNEQFF. The chain recombines TRBV5-1 with TRBJ2-1, with D possibly being TRBD1 (6 bases). V shed 3 bases and J shed 5 bases, with 9 bases lying between them. This CDR3 has 13 amino acids. Germline values: CDR1 SGHRS, CDR2 YFSETQ.

Many counts were recorded for this clonotype. The rearrangement uses TRBV3-1 and TRBJ2-7; D ambiguous. The CDR3 sequence is 12 residues long. Between the trimmed V and J ends, which lost 2 bases and 3 bases, there was a span of 5 bases. Germline V gives CDR1 LGHDT, CDR2 YNNKEL (reference sequence). This chain's CDR3 is CASSQLFYEQYF. The CDR3 DNA reads TGTGCCAGCAGCCAACTTTTCTACGAGCAGTACTTC.